Only a few counts were recorded for the clone carrying this TCR beta chain. The record originates from a study of cytomegalovirus exposure and HLA in healthy donors. The V end lost 9 bases, the J end lost 2 bases, and 7 bases lay between the germline ends. Looked up from germline, CDR1 is MGHDK and CDR2 is SYGVNS. The CDR3 has 11 amino acids. Sequencing used immunoSEQ multiplex PCR; TCRdb keeps in-frame clones, though not all of them. This table has 120,000 or so clones, about 91% appearing once. The chain uses TRBV25-1 and TRBJ1-2, with D perhaps matching TRBD1 (6 bases). This TCR was recovered from a man aged 18-30 years in good health and CMV-seronegative. Input material: PBMCs. This CDR3 is CASGTNYGYTF. In DNA, the CDR3 is TGTGCCAGTGGGACAAACTATGGCTACACCTTC.